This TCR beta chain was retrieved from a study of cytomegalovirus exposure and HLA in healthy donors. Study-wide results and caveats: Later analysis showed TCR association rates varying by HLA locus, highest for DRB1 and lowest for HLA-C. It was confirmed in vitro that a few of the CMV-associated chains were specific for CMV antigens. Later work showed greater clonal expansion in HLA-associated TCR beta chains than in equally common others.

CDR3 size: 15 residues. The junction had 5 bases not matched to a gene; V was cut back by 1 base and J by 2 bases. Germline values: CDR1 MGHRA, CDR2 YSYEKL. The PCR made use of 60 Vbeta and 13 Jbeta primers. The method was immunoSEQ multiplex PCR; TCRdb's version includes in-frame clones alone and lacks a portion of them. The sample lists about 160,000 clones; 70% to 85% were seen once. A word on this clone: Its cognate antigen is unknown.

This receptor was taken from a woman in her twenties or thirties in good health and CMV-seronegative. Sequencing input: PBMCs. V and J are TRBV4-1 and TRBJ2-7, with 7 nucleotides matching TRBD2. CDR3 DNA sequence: TGCGCCAGCAGCCAAGTAATAACTAGCGCCTACGAGCAGTACTTC. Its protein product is CASSQVITSAYEQYF.